Shown below are 32 T cell receptor beta chains from a single sample sequenced in a study of cytomegalovirus exposure and HLA in healthy donors. Primers included in the PCR were 60 Vbeta and 13 Jbeta primers. TCRdb's copy holds only in-frame clones and misses some; the assay was immunoSEQ multiplex PCR. In the table there are over 150,000 clones, 80% of which are singletons. Sequenced sample: PBMCs. These receptors originate from a man younger than 40 in good health and CMV-seronegative.

The chain links TRBV18 to TRBJ2-5, with TRBD2 matching 13 bases. Germline V gene sequence: CDR1 KGHSH, CDR2 LQKENI. The CDR3 is 21 amino acids. The J segment lost 1 base and the V segment lost 0 bases, leaving 14 bases of the junction unmatched. CDR3 nucleotide sequence: TGTGCCAGCTCACCACCGAGGACTAGCGGGGGCCCCCAGGGGCTCCAAGAGACCCAGTACTTC. It is translated as CASSPPRTSGGPQGLQETQYF.

The chain is built from TRBV5-6 and TRBJ2-7, with a weak D call TRBD1 (5 bases). V was cut by 4 bases and J by 6 bases, with 17 bases left in between. CDR1 and CDR2 from the germline V gene are SGHDT and YYEEEE. There are 14 residues in the CDR3. The CDR3 spells CASSPQGFPGEQYF. CDR3 bases: TGTGCCAGCAGCCCGCAGGGTTTTCCGGGCGAGCAGTACTTC. Filled out from reference TRBV5-6 and TRBJ2-7, the complete variable domain reads DAGVTQSPTHLIKTRGQQVTLRCSPKSGHDTVSWYQQALGQGPQFIFQYYEEEERQRGNFPDRFSGHQFPNYSSELNVNALLLGDSALYLCASSPQGFPGEQYFGPGTRLTVT.

The rearrangement links TRBV6-1 to TRBJ1-2; D gene unclear. The germline CDR1 and CDR2 sequences are MNHNS and SASEGT. This CDR3 contains 13 residues. V lost 6 bases, J lost 4 bases, and 12 bases lay in between. As DNA, the CDR3 is TGTGCCAGCAGCCCCCCACATCTCTATGGCTACACCTTC. This encodes CASSPPHLYGYTF.

V gene TRBV7-3 combines with J gene TRBJ2-1; a weak D match, TRBD1 (7 bases). V was shortened by 8 bases and J by 2 bases, with 16 bases between the two germline ends. The CDR3 totals 15 residues. Germline CDR1 SGHTA, CDR2 FQGTGA. The CDR3 is CASGRGGGAYNEQFF. Written as DNA, the CDR3 is TGTGCCAGCGGTCGCGGAGGGGGCGCCTACAATGAGCAGTTCTTC.

The count of this clone is one. CDR3 in DNA: TGTGCCAGCAGCTTCCCCCCCCGAAACTACGAGCAGTACTTC. This translates into CASSFPPRNYEQYF. The chain links TRBV7-9 to TRBJ2-5, with unresolved D. TRBJ2-7 matches the DNA end more closely, so the J call is doubtful. The CDR3 is made up of 14 amino acids. Germline lookup yields CDR1 SEHNR and CDR2 FQNEAQ (reference sequence).

V gene TRBV5-4 combines with J gene TRBJ1-2; 8 bases line up with TRBD1. The CDR3 contains 15 residues. J gave up 2 bases and V 7 bases, and 10 bases lay outside the gene matches. Germline CDR1 is SGHNT and CDR2 is YYREEE (reference sequence). This CDR3 reads CASASTRGRNYGYTF. The CDR3 region has the DNA TGTGCCAGCGCATCAACCAGGGGGCGGAACTATGGCTACACCTTC.

This chain's CDR3 is CASTIRDRAYNEQFF. The CDR3 bases are TGTGCCAGCACCATCCGGGACAGGGCCTACAATGAGCAGTTCTTC. The chain combines TRBV28 with TRBJ2-1, with 9 bases lining up with TRBD1. The CDR3 extends over 15 amino acids. Germline V gives CDR1 MDHEN, CDR2 SYDVKM. Unmatched junction bases numbered 6, after V lost 7 bases and J lost 2 bases.

The chain combines TRBV28 with TRBJ1-1; possibly TRBD1 for D (5 bases). The germline V gene encodes CDR1 MDHEN and CDR2 SYDVKM. The CDR3 consists of 14 residues. V was pared by 6 bases and J by 0 bases, with 11 bases between. The CDR3 DNA sequence: TGTGCCAGCAGGGAAGGGGTGATGAACACTGAAGCTTTCTTT. Amino acids: CASREGVMNTEAFF.

This clone was seen a handful of times. The V gene is TRBV28, the J gene TRBJ1-1, with D tentatively TRBD1 (5 bases). CDR1 is MDHEN and CDR2 is SYDVKM in the germline V gene. The CDR3 spans 14 residues. The V and J ends lost 6 bases and 0 bases respectively, with 11 bases between them. The DNA of the CDR3 is TGTGCCAGCAGCCCCGACAGTATGAACACTGAAGCTTTCTTT. Translation: CASSPDSMNTEAFF.

The chain joins TRBV7-9 to TRBJ1-1, with TRBD1 matching over 11 bases. Germline trimming cut 5 bases from V and 7 bases from J; bases unmatched to any gene: 6. CDR1 SEHNR and CDR2 FQNEAQ come from the germline V gene (reference sequence). The CDR3 covers 14 residues. The CDR3 region has the DNA TGTGCCAGCAGCCTACTTGGGACAGGGGGTGAAGCTTTCTTT. Amino acid sequence: CASSLLGTGGEAFF.

V gene TRBV25-1 combines with J gene TRBJ2-5, with TRBD1 identical over 7 bases. The trim removed 4 bases at V and 0 bases at J, leaving 8 bases unmatched. CDR1 is MGHDK, CDR2 SYGVNS, per germline. The CDR3 is 16 amino acids. CDR3 loop: CASSARATGDQETQYF. CDR3 bases: TGTGCCAGCAGTGCCCGTGCCACAGGGGACCAAGAGACCCAGTACTTC.

This chain uses TRBV7-2 with TRBJ1-3, with D possibly matching TRBD1 (5 bases). The CDR3 totals 18 residues. The germline V gene encodes CDR1 SGHTA and CDR2 FQGNSA. V gave up 5 bases and J gave up 0 bases, with 20 bases separating them. CDR3 protein: CASSPRLGRTSSGNTIYF. CDR3 nucleotides: TGTGCCAGCAGCCCCCGCCTGGGACGGACTAGCTCTGGAAACACCATATATTTT.

The chain recombines TRBV6-1 with TRBJ2-1, with TRBD2 identical over 10 bases. With V trimmed by 8 bases and J by 8 bases, 6 bases remained unmatched. Germline V gene lookup returns CDR1 MNHNS and CDR2 SASEGT. The CDR3 consists of 13 residues. CDR3 sequence (DNA): TGTGCCAGCGGGACTAGCGAGGAGGATGAGCAGTTCTTC. Protein sequence: CASGTSEEDEQFF.

The CDR3 here is CASSVRPGQSNQPQHF. The DNA for the CDR3 is TGTGCCAGCAGTGTTCGACCGGGACAGAGCAATCAGCCCCAGCATTTT. The chain is built from TRBV6-1 and TRBJ1-5; 7 positions match TRBD1. CDR1 is MNHNS and CDR2 is SASEGT in the germline V gene. V trimming: 4 bases; J trimming: 1 base; junction bases outside the gene matches: 7. The CDR3 sequence is 16 residues long.

This chain connects TRBV5-4 to TRBJ2-1; 14 nucleotides agree with TRBD2. Germline V CDR1 and CDR2: SGHNT, YYREEE (reference sequence). The CDR3 runs 17 residues. The ends lost 2 bases at V and 7 bases at J; junction bases unmatched: 8. In DNA, the CDR3 is TGTGCCAGCAGCTTCGGACTAGCGGGAGGATCGGGGAATGAGCAGTTCTTC. It specifies CASSFGLAGGSGNEQFF. The full variable domain, rest sourced from reference TRBV5-4 and TRBJ2-1, is ETGVTQSPTHLIKTRGQQVTLRCSSQSGHNTVSWYQQALGQGPQFIFQYYREEENGRGNFPPRFSGLQFPNYSSELNVNALELDDSALYLCASSFGLAGGSGNEQFFGPGTRLTVL.

The chain recombines TRBV27 with TRBJ1-6, with 7 positions matching TRBD1. The junction had 3 bases not matched to a gene; V was cut back by 0 bases and J by 7 bases. This CDR3 spans 15 amino acids. Germline-derived CDR1 and CDR2 are MNHEY and SMNVEV (reference sequence). CDR3 protein: CASSLSGQANSPLHF. CDR3 sequence (DNA): TGTGCCAGCAGTTTATCAGGACAGGCAAATTCACCCCTCCACTTT.

The gene calls are TRBV14 and TRBJ2-3, with no clear D. Deletions cut 7 bases from V and 2 bases from J, with 10 bases between. The CDR3 has 13 amino acids. Germline V CDR1 and CDR2: SGHDN, FVKESK. CDR3 sequence reads: CASNSRYTDTQYF. Written as DNA, the CDR3 is TGTGCCAGCAACAGTCGCTACACAGATACGCAGTATTTT. Supplemented by reference TRBV14 and TRBJ2-3, the full variable domain reads EAGVTQFPSHSVIEKGQTVTLRCDPISGHDNLYWYRRVMGKEIKFLLHFVKESKQDESGMPNNRFLAERTGGTYSTLKVQPAELEDSGVYFCASNSRYTDTQYFGPGTRLTVL.

The chain is built from TRBV16 and TRBJ1-4; D remains ambiguous. V was pared by 3 bases and J by 8 bases, with 16 bases between. Germline V gene lookup returns CDR1 KGHSY and CDR2 FQNENV. The CDR3 spans 15 residues. The CDR3 sequence: CASSQRWLRREKLFF. As DNA, the CDR3 is TGTGCCAGCAGCCAGAGGTGGCTTCGGCGGGAAAAACTGTTTTTT. Filled out from reference TRBV16 and TRBJ1-4, the complete variable domain reads GEEVAQTPKHLVRGEGQKAKLYCAPIKGHSYVFWYQQVLKNEFKFLISFQNENVFDETGMPKERFSAKCLPNSPCSLEIQATKLEDSAVYFCASSQRWLRREKLFFGSGTQLSVL.

The chain joins TRBV6-1 to TRBJ2-2; 7 bases agree with TRBD2. The length of the CDR3 is 14 residues. Germline V gene sequence: CDR1 MNHNS, CDR2 SASEGT. Unmatched junction bases numbered 1, after V lost 2 bases and J lost 4 bases. The CDR3 sequence is CASSEPGGTGELFF. The CDR3 DNA sequence: TGTGCCAGCAGTGAACCGGGGGGCACCGGGGAGCTGTTTTTT.

This clone has only a few counts. The chain uses TRBV18 and TRBJ2-1; 7 bases map to TRBD1. Germline V gene sequence: CDR1 KGHSH, CDR2 LQKENI. The CDR3 runs 16 residues. J was trimmed by 3 bases and V by 2 bases; bases with no gene match: 7. The CDR3 spells CASSPATRGIYNEQFF. CDR3 nucleotide sequence: TGTGCCAGCTCACCAGCAACCAGGGGGATCTACAATGAGCAGTTCTTC.

The J gene is TRBJ2-7, the V gene TRBV10-1, with no clear D. Germline-derived CDR1 and CDR2 are WNHNN and SYGVQD (reference sequence). This CDR3 comprises 15 residues. Between the trimmed V and J ends, which lost 0 bases and 0 bases, there was a span of 9 bases. The chain's CDR3 is CASSESQANSYEQYF. CDR3 DNA sequence: TGCGCCAGCAGTGAGTCGCAGGCAAACTCCTACGAGCAGTACTTC.

This chain connects TRBV10-3 to TRBJ2-7; D uncertain. CDR1 and CDR2 (germline): ENHRY, SYGVKD. This CDR3 has 12 amino acids. Trimming cost V 2 bases and J 4 bases, with 6 bases left between them. The CDR3: CAISEASYEQYF. The CDR3 nucleotides are TGTGCCATCAGTGAGGCGTCATACGAGCAGTACTTC.

The chain employs TRBV5-4 and TRBJ2-7; a possible D gene is TRBD1 (6 bases). CDR3 size: 15 residues. CDR1 is SGHNT, CDR2 YYREEE, per germline (reference sequence). Trimming left V 4 bases short and J 5 bases short, with 19 bases between. DNA of the CDR3: TGTGCCAGCAGCCCGATTAAACAGGGAACCAACGAGCAGTACTTC. Its translation: CASSPIKQGTNEQYF.

V usage is TRBV11-2 and J usage is TRBJ1-2; D gene uncertain. Germline V CDR1 and CDR2: SGHAT, FQNNGV. V was shortened by 4 bases and J by 0 bases, with 6 bases between the two germline ends. The CDR3 is made up of 13 amino acids. CDR3 in amino acids: CASSYSSNYGYTF. The CDR3 DNA reads TGTGCCAGCAGCTATAGTTCTAACTATGGCTACACCTTC.

The chain couples TRBV27 to TRBJ2-1; 9 nucleotides align to TRBD1. V lost 5 bases to trimming and J lost 4 bases; unmatched junction nucleotides: 9. The CDR3 is 16 residues long. Looked up from germline, CDR1 is MNHEY and CDR2 is SMNVEV (reference sequence). The CDR3: CASSGRGQGPYNEQFF. CDR3 in DNA: TGTGCCAGCAGTGGTAGGGGACAGGGACCATACAATGAGCAGTTCTTC.

The rearrangement joins TRBV5-1 to TRBJ1-3, with 7 bases matching TRBD1. Germline V gene lookup returns CDR1 SGHRS and CDR2 YFSETQ. The trim removed 4 bases at V and 5 bases at J, leaving 3 bases unmatched. The CDR3 is 13 residues long. CDR3 bases: TGCGCCAGCAGCGCGACAGGGCGAAACACCATATATTTT. This translates into CASSATGRNTIYF.

This clone was recorded once. The chain joins TRBV5-6 to TRBJ1-5, with D maybe TRBD1 (6 bases). Germline lookup yields CDR1 SGHDT and CDR2 YYEEEE. V was clipped by 6 bases and J by 4 bases, with 14 bases between them. This CDR3 contains 14 residues. CDR3 nucleotides: TGTGCCAGCAACGAAGGGGGACCTAATCAGCCCCAGCATTTT. Protein product: CASNEGGPNQPQHF.

The V and J genes are TRBV7-9 and TRBJ1-4; tentative D call: TRBD1 (6 bases). This CDR3 comprises 15 residues. V dropped 4 bases and J dropped 11 bases, with 20 bases sitting between them. Germline V CDR1 and CDR2: SEHNR, FQNEAQ (reference sequence). For the CDR3, the DNA is TGTGCCAGCAGCTCCACGGACAGCCGCCTAGATAAACTGTTTTTT. Amino acid sequence: CASSSTDSRLDKLFF.

The CDR3 protein is CASSLNRANYGYTF. In DNA form, the CDR3 reads TGTGCCAGCAGCTTGAACAGAGCTAACTATGGCTACACCTTC. This sequence joins TRBV5-5 and TRBJ1-2, with unresolved D. Trimming took 1 base from V and 0 from J, leaving 7 bases between them. Germline loops: CDR1 SGHKS, CDR2 YYEKEE (reference sequence). The CDR3 has 14 amino acids.

The chain uses TRBV7-2 and TRBJ2-7; the D gene is possibly TRBD1 (7 bases). The CDR3 spans 14 residues. V shed 3 bases and J shed 5 bases, with 14 bases lying between them. Germline V gene lookup returns CDR1 SGHTA and CDR2 FQGNSA. CDR3 sequence: CASSFSQGRNEQYF. The CDR3 nucleotides are TGTGCCAGCAGCTTTTCACAGGGGAGGAACGAGCAGTACTTC.

V usage is TRBV5-6 and J usage is TRBJ2-5; D is uncertain. The J call may be wrong; the DNA end is better matched by TRBJ2-7. The germline CDR1 and CDR2 sequences are SGHDT and YYEEEE. CDR3 length: 12 residues. CDR3 in amino acids: CASSLAPYEQYF. For the CDR3, the DNA is TGTGCCAGCAGCTTGGCCCCCTACGAGCAGTACTTC.

The chain couples TRBV5-4 to TRBJ2-5, with D possibly matching TRBD2 (6 bases). The assigned J gene may be wrong: the sequence end matches TRBJ2-7 better. CDR3 length equals 13 residues. Germline assignment: CDR1 SGHNT and CDR2 YYREEE (reference sequence). CDR3: CASSLGGGYEQYF. The DNA of the CDR3 is TGTGCCAGCAGCTTGGGGGGAGGCTACGAGCAGTACTTC.